This T cell receptor beta chain comes out of a study of blood T cell repertoires in COVID-19. About the research overall: Both acute and convalescent COVID-19 samples were obtained from the United States, Italy and Spain. From T cells, B-cell-depleted T cells, or PBMCs came the material, which was cDNA or gDNA.

The CDR3 totals 14 residues. Germline CDR1 reads SGHNT; CDR2 reads YYREEE (reference sequence). Trimming shortened V by 0 bases and J by 5 bases, and 11 bases separated the two germline ends. Individuals aged roughly 18 to 95 years were recruited from 24 US areas. This clone has only one observation. How the authors handled the data: For nucleated cells, counts were estimated from reference gene primer amplification. Profiled with immunoSEQ multiplex PCR; TCRdb holds only in-frame clones, not every one. V, J and clone size derive from that table, while D and trimming were established from the DNA sequence. Here the sample spans about 200,000 clones, roughly four fifths being singletons.

The receptor comes from a man aged 35-49 years who had recovered from COVID-19. This rearrangement joins TRBV5-4 to TRBJ1-1, with D hard to call. What was sequenced was PBMCs or T cells enriched from blood (not recorded which). DNA of the CDR3: TGTGCCAGCAGCTTGGAGCGGGGAATGACTGAAGCTTTCTTT. Translated, it gives CASSLERGMTEAFF.